The 18 T cell receptor beta chains below were found in one sample sequenced in a study of T-cell reconstitution after alpha-beta-depleted transplantation in children. Molecular barcoding with unique molecular identifiers was used for the TCRbeta library. TCRdb independently ran MiXCR on the PCR reads; one entry per CDR3 protein. The sample has about 500,000 distinct CDR3 sequences; about 30% are singletons. The material sequenced was PBMCs from the stem cell graft donor, taken from the stem cell graft. Receptors originate from a human donor who donated a stem cell graft to a child with aplastic anemia.

This clonotype was counted between two and nine times. CDR3 sequence (DNA): TGTGCCAGCAGCCCGGGGACAGTCTCTGGAAACACCATATATTTT. Its translation: CASSPGTVSGNTIYF. The chain employs TRBV5-4 and TRBJ1-3; 7 bases are a match to TRBD1. This CDR3 has 15 residues. Trimming took 4 bases from V and 0 from J; bases not matched to a gene: 4. CDR1 SGHNT and CDR2 YYREEE come from the germline V gene (reference sequence).

This clonotype occurred a few times. CDR3 sequence (DNA): TGTGCCAGCAGCTTTTACGACGGAAGTTATGGCTACACCTTC. It codes for CASSFYDGSYGYTF. The rearrangement uses TRBV7-8 and TRBJ1-2, with unresolved D. The CDR3 runs to 14 residues. Between the trimmed V and J ends, which lost 3 bases and 5 bases, there was a span of 13 bases. Germline CDR1 and CDR2: SGHVS and FQNEAQ.

The gene calls are TRBV29-1 and TRBJ1-3, with unresolved D. Germline lookup yields CDR1 SQVTM and CDR2 ANQGSEA. The CDR3 contains 14 residues. Trimming removed 0 bases from V and 0 bases from J, with 6 bases in between. The CDR3 coding sequence is TGCAGCGTTGAAGAGGGTATCTCTGGAAACACCATATATTTT. Protein product: CSVEEGISGNTIYF.

The J gene is TRBJ1-2, the V gene TRBV7-2, with D possibly matching TRBD1 (5 bases). The V and J ends lost 5 bases and 3 bases respectively, with 16 bases between them. Per the germline V gene, CDR1 is SGHTA and CDR2 is FQGNSA. The CDR3 runs 15 residues. The CDR3 DNA sequence: TGTGCCAGCAGCCTGACGGGGACCCCCGACTATGGCTACACCTTC. The encoded protein is CASSLTGTPDYGYTF.

This clonotype was seen ten or more times. The chain links TRBV6-2 or TRBV6-3 to TRBJ1-1; D might be TRBD1 (6 bases). The germline CDR1 and CDR2 sequences are MNHEY and SVGEGT. V was shortened by 4 bases and J by 10 bases, with 13 bases between the two germline ends. The CDR3 consists of 12 residues. CDR3 DNA sequence: TGTGCCAGCAGTTCCCCGGGACACCGAGCTTTCTTT. It encodes CASSSPGHRAFF.

This clonotype turned up a few times. This chain joins TRBV29-1 and TRBJ2-3; D is possibly TRBD1 (6 bases). Trimming removed 4 bases at V and 5 bases at J, with 13 bases between. Germline V gene data show CDR1 as SQVTM and CDR2 as ANQGSEA. The CDR3 sequence is 13 residues long. The CDR3 DNA reads as TGCAGCGTTGGTCACAGGGCCGAAGATACGCAGTATTTT. Translated, it gives CSVGHRAEDTQYF.

The V and J genes are TRBV12-3 or TRBV12-4 and TRBJ1-5, with 7 bases identical to TRBD1. V dropped 7 bases and J dropped 5; count of bases not matched to a gene: 17. The CDR3 totals 17 residues. The CDR3 sequence is CASTIGQALVSYQPQHF. The CDR3 nucleotides read TGTGCCAGCACCATTGGACAGGCCTTAGTAAGTTATCAGCCCCAGCATTTT.

This clonotype was observed a handful of times. The chain joins TRBV6-1 to TRBJ2-3, with D tentatively TRBD1 (6 bases). The germline gives CDR1 MNHNS, CDR2 SASEGT. The V end was cut by 6 bases, the J end by 1 base, with 17 bases between. The CDR3 length is 16 residues. The CDR3 DNA is TGTGCCAGCAGCCTTTCTGGACAGACAGGCACAGATACGCAGTATTTT. This encodes CASSLSGQTGTDTQYF.

This clonotype was recorded a few times. The V and J genes are TRBV7-2 and TRBJ1-3, with 7 bases fitting TRBD1. Looked up from germline, CDR1 is SGHTA and CDR2 is FQGNSA. The CDR3 is made up of 16 amino acids. With V trimmed by 4 bases and J by 2 bases, 8 bases remained unmatched. The CDR3 spells CASSSRQGLAGNTIYF. The DNA for the CDR3 is TGTGCCAGCAGCTCAAGACAGGGCTTGGCTGGAAACACCATATATTTT.

The chain recombines TRBV19 with TRBJ1-4; D not resolved. Trimming took 3 bases from V and 0 from J, leaving 11 bases between them. The CDR3 is 16 amino acids. Germline assignment: CDR1 LNHDA and CDR2 SQIVND (reference sequence). The chain's CDR3 is CASSIRARATNEKLFF. DNA of the CDR3: TGTGCCAGTAGTATCCGGGCCAGAGCAACTAATGAAAAACTGTTTTTT.

This chain uses TRBV7-9 with TRBJ2-5; D may correspond to TRBD1 or TRBD2 (5 bases each). The V end lost 5 bases, the J end lost 4 bases, and 20 bases lay between the germline ends. The CDR3 contains 16 residues. The germline CDR1 and CDR2 sequences are SEHNR and FQNEAQ (reference sequence). The CDR3 DNA sequence: TGTGCCAGCAGCCCACCCGGGACCCTAGGCGGAGAGACCCAGTACTTC. This translates into CASSPPGTLGGETQYF.

This clonotype was seen a few times. The chain employs TRBV5-6 and TRBJ2-5; D tentatively reads TRBD1 or TRBD2 (5 bases each). This CDR3 has 13 amino acids. V was trimmed by 3 bases and J by 5 bases, leaving 11 bases between them. CDR1 is SGHDT, CDR2 YYEEEE, per germline. The DNA for the CDR3 is TGTGCCAGCAGCTGGGAGAACAGGGAGACCCAGTACTTC. Its protein product is CASSWENRETQYF.

CDR3 amino acids: CASSLIYGLAANEQFF. CDR3 DNA sequence: TGTGCCAGCAGTTTAATTTATGGGCTAGCGGCCAATGAGCAGTTCTTC. The V gene is TRBV28, the J gene TRBJ2-1, with TRBD2 identical over 7 bases. CDR1 is MDHEN and CDR2 is SYDVKM in the germline V gene. This CDR3 region has 16 residues. After removal of 2 bases from V and 6 bases from J, the junction contained 10 bases not matched to a gene.

In its sample, this clonotype was seen a few times. The gene calls are TRBV19 and TRBJ2-3; 8 nucleotides align to TRBD2. CDR1 and CDR2 from the germline V gene are LNHDA and SQIVND (reference sequence). This CDR3 has 15 residues. Trimming at V came to 7 bases and at J to 0 bases, leaving 6 bases not matched to a gene. This CDR3 is CASTLSGTSTDTQYF. The CDR3 DNA reads as TGTGCCAGTACGCTTAGCGGGACTAGCACAGATACGCAGTATTTT.

This clonotype appeared a few times. The chain links TRBV18 to TRBJ2-7; the D gene is possibly TRBD2 (6 bases). The V end was cut by 2 bases, the J end by 6 bases, with 17 bases between. The germline V gene encodes CDR1 KGHSH and CDR2 LQKENI. This CDR3 spans 15 amino acids. CDR3 region: CASSPSGDPGAEQYF. CDR3 in DNA: TGTGCCAGCTCACCATCGGGAGACCCGGGAGCCGAGCAGTACTTC.

The rearrangement joins TRBV6-2 or TRBV6-3 to TRBJ2-1; possibly TRBD1 or TRBD2 for D (5 bases each). Germline loops: CDR1 MNHEY, CDR2 SVGEGT. The V gene lost 1 base and the J gene lost 4 bases, with 17 bases spanning the gap. This CDR3 has 17 amino acids. CDR3 DNA: TGTGCCAGCAGTTACTTCGTGGGGACCCATATATACAATGAGCAGTTCTTC. It encodes CASSYFVGTHIYNEQFF.

V gene TRBV9 combines with J gene TRBJ2-1; D is tentatively TRBD1 or TRBD2 (5 bases each). V was clipped by 4 bases and J by 0 bases, with 20 bases between them. Germline assignment: CDR1 SGDLS and CDR2 YYNGEE. CDR3 length: 18 amino acids. The chain's CDR3 is CASSSFPGTLSSYNEQFF. CDR3 in DNA: TGTGCCAGCAGCTCCTTCCCCGGGACGCTTAGCTCCTACAATGAGCAGTTCTTC. The entire variable domain, with the rest obtained from reference TRBV9 and TRBJ2-1, is as follows: DSGVTQTPKHLITATGQRVTLRCSPRSGDLSVYWYQQSLDQGLQFLIQYYNGEERAKGNILERFSAQQFPDLHSELNLSSLELGDSALYFCASSSFPGTLSSYNEQFFGPGTRLTVL.

The chain joins TRBV10-3 to TRBJ1-3; no reliable D call. Germline-derived CDR1 and CDR2 are ENHRY and SYGVKD. Trimming removed 2 bases at V and 2 bases at J, with 10 bases between. The CDR3 runs to 15 residues. This CDR3 is CAISEPPQTGNTIYF. CDR3 nucleotides: TGTGCCATCAGTGAGCCACCACAAACTGGAAACACCATATATTTT.